The 2 T cell receptor beta chains below come from one sample, sequenced in a study of control samples from healthy donors and cancer patients. Method: immunoSEQ multiplex PCR; TCRdb's copy keeps in-frame clones and lacks some. This sample carries around 94,000 clones, 90% to 95% of them seen once, and the ten largest clones take about 2.5%. What was sequenced was blood. Receptor source: a woman between 18 and 30 years old in good health.

This chain joins TRBV19 and TRBJ1-2; no clear D gene. In germline, CDR1 is LNHDA, CDR2 SQIVND (reference sequence). V dropped 0 bases and J dropped 8 bases, with 13 bases sitting between them. There are 14 residues in the CDR3. In DNA form, the CDR3 reads TGTGCCAGTAGTATAGAGCGTACATCGAGGGGCTACACCTTC. Translated, it gives CASSIERTSRGYTF.

The V gene is TRBV5-1, the J gene TRBJ2-1; TRBD1 might be the D (6 bases). Germline V gene data show CDR1 as SGHRS and CDR2 as YFSETQ. CDR3 length equals 15 residues. Trimming left V 7 bases short and J 0 bases short, with 14 bases between. Here the CDR3 reads CASYRDGSSYNEQFF. CDR3 DNA sequence: TGCGCCAGCTACAGGGATGGGAGCTCCTACAATGAGCAGTTCTTC.